The rows below give T cell receptor beta chains drawn from one sample of a study of early T cells in non-severe SARS-CoV-2 infection. Via MiXCR, TCRdb re-called the 5' RACE reads, giving one row per CDR3 protein. The data contain about 56,000 distinct CDR3 sequences, roughly 10% of them singletons. The sequencing input was whole blood. The source of these receptors is an adult who was a healthcare worker with PCR-confirmed SARS-CoV-2 infection or an uninfected control (not recorded which). CDR3s include the opening cysteine and the closing phenylalanine or tryptophan. D genes are given only for firm matches. The size field is filled for only some rows; it gives once, few, many or a size class.

len,j_gene,v_gene,d_gene,abundance,CDR3aa,CDR3nt
14,TRBJ2-1,TRBV20-1,.,.,CSARPLRTYNEQFF,TGCAGTGCTAGACCGCTTAGAACTTACAATGAGCAGTTCTTC
12,TRBJ2-5,TRBV30,TRBD1,many,CAWSETGGILYF,TGTGCCTGGAGTGAGACAGGGGGAATTTTGTACTTC
13,TRBJ1-4,TRBV7-3,.,many,CASSLRPNEKLFF,TGTGCCAGCAGCTTAAGGCCTAATGAAAAACTGTTTTTT
14,TRBJ2-7,TRBV12-3/TRBV12-4,TRBD2,many,CASSLLRGSAEQYF,TGTGCCAGCAGTTTACTTCGCGGGAGCGCCGAGCAGTACTTC
15,TRBJ1-1,TRBV10-3,TRBD1,.,CAISIGTGGGREAFF,TGTGCCATCAGTATAGGGACAGGGGGCGGACGGGAAGCTTTCTTT
16,TRBJ2-2,TRBV6-5,.,many,CASSYSMGENTGELFF,TGTGCCAGCAGTTACTCGATGGGGGAGAACACCGGGGAGCTGTTTTTT
12,TRBJ2-5,TRBV14,.,few,CASSQGGETQYF,TGTGCCAGCAGCCAAGGAGGAGAGACCCAGTACTTC
14,TRBJ1-4,TRBV18,.,few,CASSPMPSSEKLFF,TGTGCCAGCTCACCAATGCCTTCCTCTGAAAAACTGTTTTTT
15,TRBJ2-1,TRBV9,TRBD1,few,CASSGRMGTDNEQFF,TGTGCCAGCAGCGGCCGGATGGGGACAGACAATGAGCAGTTCTTC
16,TRBJ1-3,TRBV7-9,.,few,CASSLDTKSSGNTIYF,TGTGCCAGCAGCTTAGACACGAAAAGCTCTGGAAACACCATATATTTT
13,TRBJ2-7,TRBV7-9,TRBD2,few,CASSLAGEYEQYF,TGTGCCAGCAGTTTAGCGGGAGAATACGAGCAGTACTTC
14,TRBJ2-7,TRBV27,.,few,CASSLGQGLSEQYF,TGTGCCAGCAGTTTAGGGCAGGGGTTGTCTGAGCAGTACTTC
13,TRBJ2-1,TRBV20-1,TRBD2,few,CSAHKTSGNEQFF,TGCAGTGCCCACAAGACTAGCGGGAATGAGCAGTTCTTC
11,TRBJ2-7,TRBV18,.,.,CASSPSREQYF,TGTGCCAGCTCACCGTCGCGGGAGCAGTACTTC
15,TRBJ2-5,TRBV11-2,TRBD1,few,CASSAVQGPYETQYF,TGTGCCAGCAGCGCCGTACAGGGGCCCTACGAGACCCAGTACTTC
14,TRBJ1-1,TRBV6-5,.,.,CASSRGDRDTEAFF,TGTGCCAGCAGTCGCGGAGATAGGGACACTGAAGCTTTCTTT
13,TRBJ1-4,TRBV7-7,.,.,CASSEGSTEKLFF,TGTGCTAGCAGCGAGGGATCTACTGAAAAACTGTTTTTT
18,TRBJ2-7,TRBV4-3,TRBD2,many,CASSQDLLSGISSYEQYF,TGCGCCAGCAGCCAAGATCTCTTGAGCGGGATTAGCTCCTACGAGCAGTACTTC
16,TRBJ2-1,TRBV4-1,TRBD2,few,CASSRVAAGVVDEQFF,TGCGCCAGCAGCCGGGTTGCAGCGGGAGTGGTTGATGAGCAGTTCTTC
17,TRBJ1-4,TRBV6-2/TRBV6-3,.,.,CASSGAKNVGWSEKLFF,TGTGCCAGTTCGGGAGCGAAAAATGTTGGATGGAGTGAAAAACTGTTTTTT
14,TRBJ2-1,TRBV11-3,.,many,CASSLAGSYNEQFF,TGTGCCAGCAGCTTAGCAGGGAGCTACAATGAGCAGTTCTTC
14,TRBJ2-2,TRBV12-3/TRBV12-4,.,many,CASSLYGVDGELFF,TGTGCCAGCAGTTTATACGGAGTGGACGGGGAGCTGTTTTTT
12,TRBJ2-3,TRBV20-1,.,.,CSASDSTDTQYF,TGCAGTGCTAGCGATAGCACAGATACGCAGTATTTT
12,TRBJ2-7,TRBV6-1,TRBD1,once,CASTDRVHEQYF,TGTGCCAGCACCGACAGGGTCCACGAGCAGTACTTC
13,TRBJ1-2,TRBV19,.,many,CARTKCGTYGYTF,TGTGCCAGGACAAAGTGTGGGACGTATGGCTACACCTTC
17,TRBJ1-3,TRBV10-2,TRBD1,few,CASSAPGTDFSGNTIYF,TGCGCCAGCAGTGCCCCGGGGACAGATTTCTCTGGAAACACCATATATTTT
12,TRBJ2-7,TRBV30,TRBD1,few,CALDRVLNEQYF,TGTGCCCTGGACAGGGTTCTTAACGAGCAGTACTTC
15,TRBJ2-3,TRBV24-1,.,few,CATSSRTTFTDTQYF,TGTGCCACCAGCTCCAGGACCACTTTCACAGATACGCAGTATTTT
14,TRBJ1-4,TRBV7-2,.,few,CASSLERNGEKLFF,TGTGCCAGCAGCTTAGAGAGGAATGGTGAAAAACTGTTTTTT
15,TRBJ1-4,TRBV27,.,few,CASSQRSPFNEKLFF,TGTGCCAGCAGTCAACGCAGCCCATTTAATGAAAAACTGTTTTTT
12,TRBJ2-7,TRBV5-1,TRBD2,few,CASRQGGSEQYF,TGCGCCAGCCGCCAGGGAGGGAGCGAGCAGTACTTC
18,TRBJ2-1,TRBV15,TRBD2,many,CATSRDKGGLAVRNEQFF,TGTGCCACCAGCAGAGATAAAGGAGGACTAGCGGTAAGAAATGAGCAGTTCTTC
18,TRBJ1-2,TRBV18,.,many,CASSPTGLLPITMEGYTF,TGTGCCAGCTCACCAACAGGTCTCCTCCCTATAACTATGGAAGGGTACACCTTC
14,TRBJ2-7,TRBV7-2,TRBD2,.,CASSAGGTFYEQYF,TGTGCCAGCAGCGCGGGAGGAACCTTCTACGAGCAGTACTTC
14,TRBJ2-5,TRBV5-1,.,many,CASNRDTIQETQYF,TGCGCCAGCAACCGGGACACAATACAAGAGACCCAGTACTTC
14,TRBJ2-7,TRBV4-1,TRBD2,many,CASSQVLAGDEQYF,TGCGCCAGCAGCCAAGTCCTAGCGGGAGACGAGCAGTACTTC
12,TRBJ2-1,TRBV2,.,.,CAGRGRDREQFF,TGTGCCGGTCGAGGTAGGGACCGTGAGCAGTTCTTC
14,TRBJ2-3,TRBV5-1,TRBD2,many,CASSNPAGGDTQYF,TGCGCCAGCAGCAACCCCGCGGGAGGGGATACGCAGTATTTT
16,TRBJ2-3,TRBV7-9,.,many,CASSLGDLPDTDTQYF,TGTGCCAGCAGCTTAGGGGACCTACCTGACACAGATACGCAGTATTTT
11,TRBJ2-3,TRBV12-3/TRBV12-4,.,.,CASSKQFFRYF,TGTGCCAGCAGCAAACAGTTTTTCCGGTATTTT